These 15 T cell receptor beta chains were all obtained from the same sample, sequenced in a study of tumor-infiltrating lymphocytes in oesophageal squamous cell carcinoma. Via MiXCR, TCRdb re-called the PCR reads, giving one row per CDR3 protein. This repertoire shows more than 15,000 distinct CDR3 sequences, 45% to 55% found once; its top ten account for less than 25%. The sequenced material came from esophageal tumor tissue. The receptors here all came from a male donor with esophageal squamous cell carcinoma.

The chain uses TRBV7-3 and TRBJ2-1, with D perhaps matching TRBD1 (5 bases). The V gene lost 2 bases and the J gene lost 4 bases, with 9 bases spanning the gap. This CDR3 has 14 residues. Germline loops: CDR1 SGHTA, CDR2 FQGTGA. The CDR3 loop is CASSLRRGYNEQFF. The CDR3 DNA reads as TGTGCCAGCAGCTTACGAAGGGGATACAATGAGCAGTTCTTC.

Remarks on this clonotype: Likely a read error: the CDR3 ends without its conserved phenylalanine or tryptophan. Because the CDR3's place on the DNA is in doubt, the DNA is left out and the CDR3 is given as listed by TCRdb. The J gene is TRBJ2-6, the V gene TRBV5-6; the D call of TRBD1 is as the table states it, not checked on the DNA. In germline, CDR1 is SGHDT, CDR2 YYEEEE. The CDR3 totals 9 residues, both ends included. The CDR3 sequence is CASSSVPFS.

The J gene is TRBJ2-2, the V gene TRBV14; 13 bases are a match to TRBD2. V shed 4 bases, J shed 7 bases, and the junction held 12 bases outside the gene matches. The CDR3 consists of 18 residues. The germline CDR1 and CDR2 sequences are SGHDN and FVKESK. CDR3 protein: CASSRSLLAGGPNGELFF. CDR3 in DNA: TGTGCCAGCAGCCGCAGCCTACTAGCGGGAGGGCCGAACGGGGAGCTGTTTTTT.

At least ten counts were recorded for this clonotype. This chain links TRBV12-3 or TRBV12-4 with TRBJ1-6; 7 nucleotides match TRBD1. This CDR3 contains 14 residues. V was clipped by 6 bases and J by 7 bases; unmatched bases: 6. CDR3 loop: CASSKDRVNSPLHF. The CDR3 DNA follows: TGTGCCAGCAGCAAAGACAGGGTGAATTCACCCCTCCACTTT.

This clonotype has a handful of counts. The chain couples TRBV7-8 to TRBJ2-3; perhaps TRBD2 as D (6 bases). The ends were cut back, 4 bases at V and 6 bases at J, with 17 bases in the middle. CDR3 length: 15 amino acids. In germline, CDR1 is SGHVS, CDR2 FQNEAQ. The CDR3 sequence is CASSSGGTPRDTQYF. DNA of the CDR3: TGTGCCAGCAGCTCCGGCGGGACCCCCAGGGATACGCAGTATTTT.

A few counts support this clonotype. Just one base apart from a much larger clone, this may be a read error. The chain employs TRBV5-1 and TRBJ2-7; the D is unclear. The J call may be incorrect, as the DNA end agrees better with TRBJ2-1. Germline V lookup: CDR1 SGHRS, CDR2 YFSETQ. The CDR3 loop spans 11 amino acids. CDR3 protein: CASSLNYEQFF. The CDR3 DNA is TGCGCCAGCAGCTTGAACTACGAGCAGTTCTTC.

This clonotype was counted between two and nine times. The chain combines TRBV7-2 with TRBJ1-5; D gene uncertain. This CDR3 has 13 residues. The germline V gene has CDR1 SGHTA and CDR2 FQGNSA. V lost 1 base to trimming and J lost 7 bases, with 8 bases between them. As DNA, the CDR3 is TGTGCCAGCAGCTTAGGTCCCCTCCAGCCCCAGCATTTT. Its protein product is CASSLGPLQPQHF.

This chain uses TRBV24-1 with TRBJ2-1; 9 nucleotides line up with TRBD2. CDR3 length: 15 amino acids. The germline V gene encodes CDR1 KGHDR and CDR2 SFDVKD. V shed 6 bases, J shed 4 bases, and the junction held 6 bases outside the gene matches. CDR3 loop: CATSNSGGSYNEQFF. The CDR3 coding sequence is TGTGCCACCAGTAATAGCGGGGGCTCTTACAATGAGCAGTTCTTC.

The V call is TRBV7-2, the J call TRBJ2-6; TRBD2 agrees at 12 bases. The last part of the DNA fits TRBJ2-1 better; the J call may be wrong. The germline gives CDR1 SGHTA, CDR2 FQGNSA. This CDR3 has 15 residues. The CDR3 here is CASSFTSGRNNEQFF. The CDR3 DNA sequence: TGTGCCAGCAGCTTTACTAGCGGGAGGAACAATGAGCAGTTCTTC.

This chain uses TRBV7-2 with TRBJ2-3; D perhaps matches TRBD2 (6 bases). Looked up from germline, CDR1 is SGHTA and CDR2 is FQGNSA. Trimming cost V 9 bases and J 0 bases, with 13 bases left between them. The CDR3 has 14 residues. The CDR3 region is CASSRGASTDTQYF. The CDR3 DNA follows: TGTGCCAGTTCCCGCGGGGCTAGCACAGATACGCAGTATTTT.

J is TRBJ2-3 and V is TRBV7-3; D might be TRBD2 (6 bases). The J call may be incorrect, as the DNA end agrees better with TRBJ2-1. Germline loops: CDR1 SGHTA, CDR2 FQGTGA. This CDR3 comprises 15 residues. CDR3: CASSLRSGVTYEQFF. CDR3 sequence (DNA): TGTGCCAGCAGCTTAAGGTCGGGAGTAACGTATGAGCAGTTCTTC.

The table lists this clonotype with many counts. A read error may be the cause here, since a much bigger clone is one base away. This chain links TRBV6-1 with TRBJ2-3; TRBD2 agrees at 8 bases. CDR3 length: 14 residues. Trimming removed 10 bases from V and 14 bases from J; junction bases left unmatched: 20. In germline, CDR1 is MNHNS, CDR2 SASEGT. The CDR3 coding sequence is TGTGCCACCCTGACTAGCGCGAACACCGGGGAGCTGTATTTT. Protein: CATLTSANTGELYF.

Ten or more counts support this clonotype. J is TRBJ1-1 and V is TRBV28; 7 nucleotides agree with TRBD1. V lost 4 bases and J lost 0; bases outside the gene matches: 5. Germline V gene lookup returns CDR1 MDHEN and CDR2 SYDVKM. CDR3 length equals 15 residues. CDR3 loop: CASSSPGQMNTEAFF. The CDR3 DNA reads TGTGCCAGCAGTTCGCCGGGACAGATGAACACTGAAGCTTTCTTT.

This chain connects TRBV6-1 to TRBJ2-6, with a tentative D call TRBD1 (6 bases). The CDR3 length is 16 residues. V was pared by 5 bases and J by 0 bases, with 11 bases between. CDR1 and CDR2 (germline): MNHNS, SASEGT. The CDR3 DNA follows: TGTGCCAGCAGTAAAGGACAGATCTCTGGGGCCAACGTCCTGACTTTC. This sequence encodes CASSKGQISGANVLTF.

The chain recombines TRBV20-1 with TRBJ2-3; the D gene is possibly TRBD2 (6 bases). The J call may be wrong; the DNA end is better matched by TRBJ2-5. This CDR3 region has 13 residues. Germline-derived CDR1 and CDR2 are DFQATT and SNEGSKA (reference sequence). CDR3 sequence reads: CSAKVGGQETQYF. CDR3 coding DNA: TGCAGTGCTAAGGTGGGGGGCCAAGAGACCCAGTACTTC.